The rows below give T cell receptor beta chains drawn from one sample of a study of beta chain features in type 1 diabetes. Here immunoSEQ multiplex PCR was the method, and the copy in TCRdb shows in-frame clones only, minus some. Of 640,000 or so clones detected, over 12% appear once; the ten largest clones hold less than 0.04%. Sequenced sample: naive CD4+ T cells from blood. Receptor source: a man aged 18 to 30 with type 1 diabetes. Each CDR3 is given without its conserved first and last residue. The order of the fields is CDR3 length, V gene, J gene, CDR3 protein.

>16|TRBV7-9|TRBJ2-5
ASSLGNGPIPPRETQY
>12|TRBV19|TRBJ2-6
ASSTGLGANVLT
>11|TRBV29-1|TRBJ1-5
SVGQGAGQPQH
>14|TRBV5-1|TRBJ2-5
ASSLEPGREVETQY
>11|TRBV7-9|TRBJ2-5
ASSPTGRETQY
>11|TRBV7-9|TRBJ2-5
ASSGTDQETQY
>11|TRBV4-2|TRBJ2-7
ASSRQGPYEQY
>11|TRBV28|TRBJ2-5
ASSSGGRGTQY
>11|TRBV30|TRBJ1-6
ACMSGTTSPLH
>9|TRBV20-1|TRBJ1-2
SASYNYGYT
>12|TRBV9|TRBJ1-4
ASSVRSLDEKLF
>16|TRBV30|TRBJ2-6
AWSPGRAIYSGANVLT
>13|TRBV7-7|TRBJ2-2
ASSLGEGLNGELF
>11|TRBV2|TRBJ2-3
ASPGQGVDTQY
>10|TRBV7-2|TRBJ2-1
ASSPDSNEQF
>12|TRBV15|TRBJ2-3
ATSRDRGRDTQY
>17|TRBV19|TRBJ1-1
ASSQGLRARGAVNTEAF
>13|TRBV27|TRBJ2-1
ASSFEREGHNEQF
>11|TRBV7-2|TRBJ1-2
ASSPDRNYGYT
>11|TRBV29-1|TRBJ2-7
SVVDRGPYEQY
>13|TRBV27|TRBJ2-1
ASSLIMGLNNEQF
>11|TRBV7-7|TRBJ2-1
ASSPGGWNEQF
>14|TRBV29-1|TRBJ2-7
SVEGFSGTGFYEQY
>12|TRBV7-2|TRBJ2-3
ASSLVSRTDTQY
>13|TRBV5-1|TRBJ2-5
ASSFAGGGQETQY
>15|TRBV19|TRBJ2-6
ASSKRGSPTGANVLT
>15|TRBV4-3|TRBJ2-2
ASSQTDRGPGTGELY
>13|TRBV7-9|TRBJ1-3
ASSFEGVVGNTIY
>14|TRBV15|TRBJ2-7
ATSRAAGTGYYEQY
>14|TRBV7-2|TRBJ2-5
ASSLWGSVSKETQY